These 7 T cell receptor beta chains share one sample of origin, sequenced in a study of OX40 agonist ivuxolimab in advanced cancers. Method: immunoSEQ multiplex PCR; TCRdb's copy keeps in-frame clones and lacks some. The table records about 48,000 clones, approximately 86% of them present only once. The input for sequencing was CD4+ or CD8+ T cells sorted from blood, taken in a trial of the OX40 agonist ivuxolimab. The source of these receptors is an adult with an advanced solid tumor such as melanoma, head and neck, liver or kidney cancer.

The chain combines TRBV2 with TRBJ2-3; TRBD2 is a possible D gene (6 bases). V gave up 6 bases and J gave up 0 bases, with 19 bases separating them. CDR1 and CDR2 from the germline V gene are SNHLY and FYNNEI. The CDR3 loop spans 17 amino acids. The CDR3 region is CASRELYLAFSTDTQYF. The CDR3 DNA reads as TGTGCCAGCAGGGAGTTGTATCTAGCGTTTAGCACAGATACGCAGTATTTT.

The chain joins TRBV6-1 to TRBJ2-7; D may be TRBD1 (6 bases). There are 13 residues in the CDR3. Germline V CDR1 and CDR2: MNHNS, SASEGT. Trimming shortened V by 2 bases and J by 4 bases, and 9 bases separated the two germline ends. CDR3 in amino acids: CASSEQGLYEQYF. The CDR3 DNA follows: TGTGCCAGCAGTGAACAGGGGCTTTACGAGCAGTACTTC.

This sequence joins TRBV5-5 and TRBJ1-1; 7 bases map to TRBD1. There are 16 residues in the CDR3. Trimming cost V 4 bases and J 1 base; bases outside gene matches: 10. Germline V gives CDR1 SGHKS, CDR2 YYEKEE (reference sequence). As DNA, the CDR3 is TGTGCCAGCAGCCGTACAGGGGTGGGGAAGAACACTGAAGCTTTCTTT. Translated: CASSRTGVGKNTEAFF.

The CDR3 region has the DNA TGTGCCAGCAGCTTATATCCCCCTGTGGGTAACACTGAAGCTTTCTTT. Residues: CASSLYPPVGNTEAFF. This chain uses TRBV7-6 with TRBJ1-1; no clear D gene. The CDR3 runs to 16 residues. Germline assignment: CDR1 SGHVS and CDR2 FNYEAQ. The germline V and J ends were trimmed by 2 bases and 2 bases, with 15 bases remaining between them. Based on the CDR3 plus reference TRBV7-6 and TRBJ1-1, the full variable domain is GAGVSQSPRYKVTKRGQDVALRCDPISGHVSLYWYRQALGQGPEFLTYFNYEAQQDKSGLPNDRFSAERPEGSISTLTIQRTEQRDSAMYRCASSLYPPVGNTEAFFGQGTRLTVV.

This clone was counted a single time. The chain carries TRBV7-7 and TRBJ2-5; 8 positions match TRBD2. Germline values: CDR1 SSHAT, CDR2 FNYEAQ (reference sequence). V shed 1 base, J shed 1 base, and the junction held 5 bases outside the gene matches. This CDR3 is built from 16 residues. CDR3 sequence reads: CASSLVPSGRQETQYF. Written as DNA, the CDR3 is TGTGCCAGCAGCTTAGTCCCTAGCGGGCGCCAAGAGACCCAGTACTTC.

The gene calls are TRBV6-5 and TRBJ1-1, with 7 bases aligning to TRBD1. CDR1 is MNHEY and CDR2 is SVGAGI in the germline V gene. CDR3 length: 14 amino acids. Trimming removed 3 bases from V and 4 bases from J; junction bases left unmatched: 5. The CDR3 DNA reads TGTGCCAGCAGTTATGGACAGGTCTTCACTGAAGCTTTCTTT. It encodes CASSYGQVFTEAFF.

This chain uses TRBV5-1 with TRBJ1-6; a weak D match, TRBD1 (5 bases). Germline CDR1 is SGHRS and CDR2 is YFSETQ. V lost 4 bases and J lost 9, with 8 bases in between. This CDR3 comprises 12 residues. CDR3 region: CASSAQGSPLHF. For the CDR3, the DNA is TGCGCCAGCAGCGCCCAGGGTTCACCCCTCCACTTT.